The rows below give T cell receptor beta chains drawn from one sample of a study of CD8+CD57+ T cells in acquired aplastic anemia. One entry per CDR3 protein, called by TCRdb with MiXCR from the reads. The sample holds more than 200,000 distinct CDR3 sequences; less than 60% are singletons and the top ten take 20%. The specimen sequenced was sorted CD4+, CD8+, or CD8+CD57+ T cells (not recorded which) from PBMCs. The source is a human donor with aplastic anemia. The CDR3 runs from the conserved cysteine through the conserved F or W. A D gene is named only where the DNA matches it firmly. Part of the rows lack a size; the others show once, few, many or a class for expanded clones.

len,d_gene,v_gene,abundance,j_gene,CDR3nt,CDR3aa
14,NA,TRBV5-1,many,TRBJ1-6,TGCGCCAGCAGCTTGGGGACAGAAGATTCACCCCTCCACTTT,CASSLGTEDSPLHF
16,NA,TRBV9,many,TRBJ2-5,TGTGCCAGCAGCGTAGGGGAAGGGAGACGCCAAGAGACCCAGTACTTC,CASSVGEGRRQETQYF
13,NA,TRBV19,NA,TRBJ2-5,TGTGCCAGTAGTGGCGGGACGGGAGAGACCCAGTACTTC,CASSGGTGETQYF
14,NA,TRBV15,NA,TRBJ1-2,TGTGCCACCAGCAGCTTAGCGGGTCACTATGGCTACACCTTC,CATSSLAGHYGYTF
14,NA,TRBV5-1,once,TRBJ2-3,TGCGCCAGCAGCTTGGCGAGGGCGGGAGATACGCAGTATTTT,CASSLARAGDTQYF
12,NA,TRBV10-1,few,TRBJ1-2,TGCGCCAGCATTGCCGGGACATGTGGCTACACCTTC,CASIAGTCGYTF
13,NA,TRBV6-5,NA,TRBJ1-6,TGTGCCAGCAGTCCACACGGTAATTCACCCCTCCACTTT,CASSPHGNSPLHF
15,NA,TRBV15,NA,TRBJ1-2,TGTGCCACCAGCAGGGAAGGGAAAGCTAACTATGGCTACACCTTC,CATSREGKANYGYTF
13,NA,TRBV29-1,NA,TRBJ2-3,TGCAGCGTTGAAATACCCGGAGCAGATACGCAGTATTTT,CSVEIPGADTQYF
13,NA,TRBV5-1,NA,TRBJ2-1,TGCGCCAGCAGCTTGGCCGGGCAAGAGACCCAGTTCTTC,CASSLAGQETQFF
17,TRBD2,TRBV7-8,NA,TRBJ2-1,TGTGCCAGCAGTCTGGCCGTTAGGCTAGCGGGGAACAATGAGCGGTTCTTC,CASSLAVRLAGNNERFF
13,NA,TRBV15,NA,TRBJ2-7,TGTGCCATCGGACTCGGTATTTCACGCGAGCAGTACTTC,CAIGLGISREQYF
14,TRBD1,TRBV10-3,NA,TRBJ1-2,TGTGCCGCCGGAAGACAGGGGGAAAACTATGGCTACACCTTC,CAAGRQGENYGYTF
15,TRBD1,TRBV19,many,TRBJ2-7,TGTGCCAGTAGTATAATCGGACAGGGGGCGCTGGAGCAGTACTTC,CASSIIGQGALEQYF
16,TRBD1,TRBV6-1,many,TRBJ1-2,TGTGCCAGCAGCTTGGACAGGGGGCTGGGTGAGGGGGGCTACACCTTC,CASSLDRGLGEGGYTF
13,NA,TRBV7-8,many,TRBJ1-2,TGTGCCAGCAGCGAAAGCAGGAACTATGGCTACACCTTC,CASSESRNYGYTF
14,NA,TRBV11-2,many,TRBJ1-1,TGTGCCAGCAGCGGGCCCCGGGGGAACACTGAAGCTTTCTTT,CASSGPRGNTEAFF
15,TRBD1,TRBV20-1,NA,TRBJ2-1,TGCAGTGCCCTACCAGGACAGGGGGCGGGGAATGAGCAGTTCTTC,CSALPGQGAGNEQFF
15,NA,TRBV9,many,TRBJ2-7,TGTGCCAGCAGCGTAGCGACGGCAGGGGAGGACGAGCAGTACTTC,CASSVATAGEDEQYF
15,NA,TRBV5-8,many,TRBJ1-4,TGTGCCAGCAGCTTGGGTGGGGCCTCTAATGAAAAACTGTTTTTT,CASSLGGASNEKLFF
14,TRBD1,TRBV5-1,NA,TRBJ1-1,TGCGCCAACAGCTTAACAGGGGAGAACACTGAAGCTTTCTTT,CANSLTGENTEAFF
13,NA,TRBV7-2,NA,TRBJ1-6,TGTGCCAGCGGATGGAAGTATAATTCACCCCTCCACTTT,CASGWKYNSPLHF
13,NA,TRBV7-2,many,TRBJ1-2,TGTGCCAGCAGCACGCAGGGGAACTATGGCTACACCTTC,CASSTQGNYGYTF
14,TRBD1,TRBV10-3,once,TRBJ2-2,TGTGCCATCAGGACGACAGGGGAGGTCGGGGAGCTGTTTTTT,CAIRTTGEVGELFF
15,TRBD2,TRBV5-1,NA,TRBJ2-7,TGCGCCAGCAGCCGGACTAGCGGCGCCGTTGGCGAGCAGTACTTC,CASSRTSGAVGEQYF
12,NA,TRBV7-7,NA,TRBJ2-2,TGTGCCAGCAGCCCCGGTGGCGGGGAGCTGTTTTTT,CASSPGGGELFF
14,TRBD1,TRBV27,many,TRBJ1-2,TGTGCCAGCAGCCGGACAGGGCTTAACTATGGCTACACCTTC,CASSRTGLNYGYTF
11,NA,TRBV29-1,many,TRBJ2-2,TGCAGCGGTGGGGGGACCGGGGAGCTGTTTTTT,CSGGGTGELFF
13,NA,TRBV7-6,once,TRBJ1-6,TGTGCCAGCAGCTTAGGGAGCGGGCAGCCCCTCCACTTT,CASSLGSGQPLHF